These T cell receptor beta chains were read from a single sample in a study of beta chain features in type 1 diabetes. The repertoire was sequenced with immunoSEQ multiplex PCR; TCRdb's copy has only in-frame clones and lacks some. The data contain under 900,000 clones, 15% to 20% of them seen just once; the ten biggest clones take up about 0.02%. Material for sequencing was naive CD4+ T cells from blood. These receptors all stem from a young woman in good health. Both conserved end residues are part of each CDR3. The D gene is left open where the match is weak. Rows give clone size only sometimes, using once, few, many, or a class for an expanded clone.

TRBV28	.	.	TRBJ1-2	CASRVGTTIGYTF	TGTGCCAGCAGGGTCGGGACTACAATCGGCTACACCTTC
TRBV5-4	.	.	TRBJ1-2	CASSEYNYGYTF	TGTGCCAGCAGCGAATATAACTATGGCTACACCTTC
TRBV28	TRBD2	.	TRBJ2-3	CASSSPGLAGDTQYF	TGTGCCAGCAGTTCTCCGGGACTAGCAGGGGATACGCAGTATTTT
TRBV7-3	.	few	TRBJ2-1	CASSFSGRASDEQFF	TGTGCCAGCAGCTTTAGCGGAAGGGCTTCAGATGAGCAGTTCTTC
TRBV7-2	TRBD2	.	TRBJ2-5	CASSAPGGGVKTQYF	TGTGCCAGCAGCGCCCCGGGGGGAGGCGTGAAGACCCAGTACTTC
TRBV19	TRBD2	.	TRBJ2-7	CASSIGREGDEQYF	TGTGCCAGTAGTATCGGCCGGGAGGGCGACGAGCAGTACTTC
TRBV18	.	.	TRBJ2-5	CASSPPGETQYF	TGTGCCAGCTCACCACCCGGAGAGACCCAGTACTTC
TRBV6-5	TRBD1	.	TRBJ2-2	CASSRTGGTGELFF	TGTGCCAGCAGCCGGACAGGGGGGACCGGGGAGCTGTTTTTT
TRBV19	.	.	TRBJ1-2	CASSISPGLHGYTF	TGTGCCAGTAGTATATCACCGGGTTTGCATGGCTACACCTTC
TRBV18	.	.	TRBJ2-3	CASSPIGGGTDTQYF	TGTGCCAGCTCACCAATAGGGGGGGGCACAGATACGCAGTATTTT
TRBV19	.	few	TRBJ1-1	CATRENTEAFF	TGTGCCACCAGGGAGAACACTGAAGCTTTCTTT
TRBV7-3	.	.	TRBJ2-7	CASSEFGEQYF	TGTGCCAGCAGCGAGTTTGGCGAGCAGTACTTC
TRBV11-3	.	.	TRBJ2-5	CASSASQTQYF	TGTGCCAGCAGCGCCTCCCAGACCCAGTACTTC
TRBV27	TRBD1	few	TRBJ1-1	CASKTGLTEAFF	TGTGCCAGTAAGACAGGGCTCACTGAAGCTTTCTTT
TRBV28	TRBD1	few	TRBJ2-7	CASSTGQLLAPEQYF	TGTGCCAGCAGCACGGGACAGCTCCTGGCCCCCGAGCAGTACTTC
TRBV5-1	.	few	TRBJ2-3	CASRRLFKASEADTQYF	TGCGCCAGCCGCCGCCTTTTTAAAGCGAGTGAGGCAGATACGCAGTATTTT
TRBV5-6	.	.	TRBJ1-5	CASSSQGYQPQHF	TGTGCCAGCAGCTCACAGGGTTATCAGCCCCAGCATTTT
TRBV5-6	.	.	TRBJ1-1	CASSLVEGRRTEAFF	TGTGCCAGCAGCTTGGTCGAGGGCCGGAGGACTGAAGCTTTCTTT
TRBV7-2	.	.	TRBJ1-5	CASSLDNQPQHF	TGTGCCAGCAGCTTGGACAATCAGCCCCAGCATTTT
TRBV4-2	.	few	TRBJ1-2	CASSQEWQGGHGYTF	TGTGCCAGCAGCCAAGAATGGCAGGGAGGCCATGGCTACACCTTC
TRBV28	TRBD1	.	TRBJ2-7	CASRPGQEFHEQYF	TGTGCCAGCAGACCGGGACAGGAGTTCCACGAGCAGTACTTC
TRBV9	TRBD1	.	TRBJ2-7	CASSPLGTASYEQYF	TGTGCCAGCAGCCCCCTCGGGACAGCCTCCTACGAGCAGTACTTC
TRBV7-6	.	few	TRBJ1-2	CASSLGDNGYTF	TGTGCCAGCAGCTTAGGGGACAATGGCTACACCTTC
TRBV28	TRBD1	.	TRBJ2-7	CASSLDRAREQYF	TGTGCCAGCAGTTTGGACAGGGCGAGGGAGCAGTACTTC
TRBV6-6	.	.	TRBJ2-1	CASTLRGGTYNEQFF	TGTGCCAGCACCCTCCGAGGGGGTACCTACAATGAGCAGTTCTTC
TRBV5-4	.	.	TRBJ2-1	CASSLSPGAGVTYNEQFF	TGTGCCAGCAGCTTGAGTCCGGGAGCGGGCGTCACCTACAATGAGCAGTTCTTC
TRBV7-2	TRBD2	few	TRBJ2-7	CASSIDPVGGRRYEQYF	TGTGCCAGCAGCATAGACCCCGTCGGCGGGAGGAGGTACGAGCAGTACTTC